These 21 T cell receptor beta chains came from one sample sequenced in a study of beta chain features in type 1 diabetes. All of the isolated RNA was reverse transcribed, so expressed TCRB transcripts were sequenced. The method was immunoSEQ multiplex PCR; TCRdb's version includes in-frame clones alone and lacks a portion of them. There are 300,000 to 350,000 clones in the sample; about 14% occur only once, and over 5.5% lies in the top ten. Sequenced: central memory CD4+ T cells from blood. Source of these receptors: a man aged 25 to 40 in good health.

V is TRBV5-1 and J is TRBJ2-4, with a possible D match to TRBD1 (5 bases). Trimming removed 2 bases at V and 0 bases at J, with 9 bases between. This CDR3 is built from 15 residues. Germline lookup yields CDR1 SGHRS and CDR2 YFSETQ. In DNA form, the CDR3 reads TGCGCCAGCAGCTTAGACAGACCAGCCAAAAACATTCAGTACTTC. As protein: CASSLDRPAKNIQYF.

V and J are TRBV7-9 and TRBJ1-2; TRBD1 agrees at 10 bases. The CDR3 has 16 amino acids. The ends lost 0 bases at V and 3 bases at J; junction bases unmatched: 4. Germline V gene data show CDR1 as SEHNR and CDR2 as FQNEAQ (reference sequence). CDR3: CASSLAQGQGDYGYTF. The DNA of the CDR3 is TGTGCCAGCAGCTTAGCTCAAGGACAGGGGGACTATGGCTACACCTTC.

In its sample, this clone was seen a few times. The V gene is TRBV6-6, the J gene TRBJ2-7; D ambiguous. V dropped 6 bases and J dropped 2 bases, with 8 bases sitting between them. There are 12 residues in the CDR3. Germline-derived CDR1 and CDR2 are MNHNY and SVGAGI (reference sequence). DNA of the CDR3: TGTGCCAGCAGGGGGTGGGCCTACGAGCAGTACTTC. Translated: CASRGWAYEQYF.

This chain joins TRBV9 and TRBJ2-7; D remains ambiguous. V was pared by 0 bases and J by 3 bases, with 10 bases between. CDR1 and CDR2 (germline): SGDLS, YYNGEE. The CDR3 has 14 amino acids. The CDR3 DNA reads TGTGCCAGCAGCGTAGGACCAAATAACTACGAGCAGTACTTC. Translated: CASSVGPNNYEQYF.

This clone occurred many times. The chain carries TRBV13 and TRBJ2-5; 10 nucleotides align to TRBD2. V shed 2 bases and J 2 bases; nucleotides not matched to a gene: 8. Germline CDR1 reads PRHDT; CDR2 reads FYEKMQ (reference sequence). The CDR3 totals 17 residues. This chain's CDR3 is CASSLPAGGPDQETQYF. Written as DNA, the CDR3 is TGTGCCAGCAGCTTACCAGCGGGAGGGCCGGATCAAGAGACCCAGTACTTC.

This clone was seen a single time. The genes are TRBV11-3 and TRBJ1-1, with D possibly TRBD1 on 5 matching bases. This CDR3 is built from 16 residues. CDR1 and CDR2 (germline): SGHNT, YENEEA. V lost 0 bases to trimming and J lost 5 bases, with 16 bases between them. The CDR3 DNA reads as TGTGCCAGCAGCTTAGATTCTTGGGCAGGGAGAACTGAAGCTTTCTTT. Translated, it gives CASSLDSWAGRTEAFF. Full variable domain (remainder filled in from reference TRBV11-3 and TRBJ1-1): EAGVVQSPRYKIIEKKQPVAFWCNPISGHNTLYWYLQNLGQGPELLIRYENEEAVDDSQLPKDRFSAERLKGVDSTLKIQPAELGDSAVYLCASSLDSWAGRTEAFFGQGTRLTVV.

The chain is built from TRBV10-3 and TRBJ2-7; D may be TRBD2 (5 bases). This CDR3 contains 13 residues. Between the trimmed V and J ends, which lost 3 bases and 3 bases, there was a span of 9 bases. CDR1 is ENHRY, CDR2 SYGVKD, per germline. The CDR3 DNA sequence: TGTGCCATCAGTGACGGACTCCTCTACGAGCAGTACGTC. This gives the protein CAISDGLLYEQYV.

This chain joins TRBV11-3 and TRBJ2-1, with D possibly TRBD2 on 6 matching bases. Germline loops: CDR1 SGHNT, CDR2 YENEEA. CDR3 length equals 15 residues. V gave up 5 bases and J gave up 4 bases, with 15 bases separating them. CDR3 in amino acids: CASSPWDSSYNEQFF. CDR3 nucleotides: TGTGCCAGCAGCCCATGGGACTCTTCATACAATGAGCAGTTCTTC.

The chain couples TRBV6-4 to TRBJ1-5; D not resolved. The CDR3 sequence is 13 residues long. V gave up 4 bases and J gave up 6 bases, with 10 bases separating them. Germline lookup yields CDR1 MRHNA and CDR2 SNTAGT. The CDR3 here is CASSAQAAQPQHF. CDR3 coding DNA: TGTGCCAGCAGTGCGCAGGCCGCTCAGCCCCAGCATTTT.

The genes are TRBV6-1 and TRBJ2-3; tentatively, D is TRBD1 or TRBD2 (5 bases each). The CDR3 totals 15 residues. The V end lost 7 bases, the J end lost 2 bases, and 16 bases lay between the germline ends. Germline lookup yields CDR1 MNHNS and CDR2 SASEGT. This CDR3 is CASTEGPAPTDTQYF. As DNA, the CDR3 is TGTGCCAGCACCGAGGGGCCGGCACCCACAGATACGCAGTATTTT.

The chain links TRBV5-1 to TRBJ1-1; weak D call: TRBD1 (5 bases). The CDR3 contains 15 residues. Germline CDR1 is SGHRS and CDR2 is YFSETQ. Trimming took 2 bases from V and 6 from J, leaving 17 bases between them. The CDR3 region has the DNA TGCGCCAGCAGCTTAGAAGGGGTGGGGGTATCTGAAGCTTTCTTT. It translates to CASSLEGVGVSEAFF.

This clone has only a few counts. The genes are TRBV18 and TRBJ2-1; D is undetermined. The V and J ends lost 1 base and 6 bases respectively, with 7 bases between them. The CDR3 totals 13 residues. The germline CDR1 and CDR2 sequences are KGHSH and LQKENI. Written as DNA, the CDR3 is TGTGCCAGCTCACCACGCCTAGGCAATGAGCAGTTCTTC. This sequence encodes CASSPRLGNEQFF.

V is TRBV19 and J is TRBJ2-7; D remains ambiguous. Trimming took off 3 bases at V and 2 bases at J, with 5 bases between the two ends. Germline loops: CDR1 LNHDA, CDR2 SQIVND (reference sequence). The CDR3 sequence is 12 residues long. CDR3 protein: CASSMPTYEQYF. CDR3 nucleotide sequence: TGTGCCAGTAGTATGCCCACCTACGAGCAGTACTTC.

V is TRBV19 and J is TRBJ1-6; 7 nucleotides align to TRBD1. Trimming cost V 5 bases and J 7 bases; bases outside gene matches: 11. The V gene's germline CDR1 is LNHDA and CDR2 SQIVND (reference sequence). The CDR3 is 16 residues long. The CDR3 loop reads CASSRKTGSDNSPLHF. CDR3 DNA sequence: TGTGCCAGTAGTCGTAAGACAGGGTCGGACAATTCACCCCTCCACTTT.

This clone occurred a few times. The chain carries TRBV5-6 and TRBJ2-6; D unclear. The CDR3 loop spans 13 amino acids. Trimming took 5 bases from V and 2 from J, leaving 5 bases between them. Germline lookup yields CDR1 SGHDT and CDR2 YYEEEE. In DNA form, the CDR3 reads TGTGCCAGCAGGTACACTGGGGCCAACGTCCTGACTTTC. Its translation: CASRYTGANVLTF.

This chain links TRBV9 with TRBJ2-3; D perhaps matches TRBD2 (6 bases). CDR1 and CDR2 (germline): SGDLS, YYNGEE. The CDR3 contains 15 residues. Trimming stripped 5 bases from V and 6 bases from J, with 19 bases between. The CDR3 here is CASSKLASRGDTQYF. CDR3 DNA sequence: TGTGCCAGCAGTAAACTAGCCTCCCGGGGGGATACGCAGTATTTT.

This clone was recorded a few times. This chain joins TRBV7-2 and TRBJ2-1; D unresolved. Germline lookup yields CDR1 SGHTA and CDR2 FQGNSA. Trimming took off 1 base at V and 12 bases at J, with 7 bases between the two ends. The CDR3 totals 11 residues. CDR3 in DNA: TGTGCCAGCAGCTTAGGTCTGGGGCAGTTCTTC. Protein: CASSLGLGQFF.

This clone was detected only a few times. The chain links TRBV4-3 to TRBJ1-1; no clear D gene. V gave up 3 bases and J gave up 2 bases, with 13 bases separating them. CDR3 length: 15 amino acids. Germline V gene sequence: CDR1 LGHNA, CDR2 YSLEER. The CDR3 protein is CASSHSPQANTEAFF. In nucleotides, the CDR3 is TGCGCCAGCAGCCATTCCCCCCAGGCTAACACTGAAGCTTTCTTT.

This clone showed up just a few times. The rearrangement links TRBV9 to TRBJ1-2; TRBD1 might be the D (5 bases). This CDR3 region has 14 residues. V shed 3 bases and J shed 7 bases, with 16 bases lying between them. Looked up from germline, CDR1 is SGDLS and CDR2 is YYNGEE. CDR3 DNA: TGTGCCAGCAGCGAACTCCAGGGTACGGGTGGCTACACCTTC. This translates into CASSELQGTGGYTF.

About this clone itself: This CDR3 is also generated by other DNA sequences in the sample. The chain is built from TRBV6-1 and TRBJ2-5; no reliable D call. The CDR3 totals 13 residues. Germline V lookup: CDR1 MNHNS, CDR2 SASEGT. Trimming removed 2 bases at V and 2 bases at J, with 6 bases between. CDR3 residues: CASSEHQQETQYF. The CDR3 DNA reads TGTGCCAGCAGTGAACACCAGCAAGAGACCCAGTACTTC.

In its sample, this clone was seen a few times. The rearrangement uses TRBV6-1 and TRBJ2-3, with 9 positions matching TRBD2. Germline CDR1 reads MNHNS; CDR2 reads SASEGT. The CDR3 is made up of 15 amino acids. The V gene end was trimmed by 6 bases and the J gene end by 4 bases; junction bases not matched to a gene: 8. The CDR3 region has the DNA TGTGCCAGCAGACCGGGGCTAGCGGGACCAGATACGCAGTATTTT. Translated: CASRPGLAGPDTQYF.